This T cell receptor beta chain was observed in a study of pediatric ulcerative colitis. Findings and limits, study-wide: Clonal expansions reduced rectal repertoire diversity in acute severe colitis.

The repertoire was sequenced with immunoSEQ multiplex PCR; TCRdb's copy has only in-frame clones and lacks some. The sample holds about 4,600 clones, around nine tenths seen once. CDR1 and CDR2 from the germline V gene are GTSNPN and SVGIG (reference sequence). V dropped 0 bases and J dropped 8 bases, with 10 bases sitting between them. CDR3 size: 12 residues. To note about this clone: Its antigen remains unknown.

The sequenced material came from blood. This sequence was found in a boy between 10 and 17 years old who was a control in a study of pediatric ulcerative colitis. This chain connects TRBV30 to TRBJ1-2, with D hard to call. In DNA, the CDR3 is TGTGCCTGGAGTGTAGTCCCTCTCGGCTACACCTTC. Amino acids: CAWSVVPLGYTF.